The 15 T cell receptor beta chains below all came from one sample that was sequenced in a study of blood T cell repertoires in COVID-19. Sequencing used immunoSEQ multiplex PCR; TCRdb keeps in-frame clones, though not all of them. The table has 110,000 or so clones, 65% to 80% seen once. The source material was peripheral blood. The source of these receptors is a man aged 45-65 years with acute or convalescent COVID-19.

This clone was observed at least ten times. The rearrangement links TRBV19 to TRBJ1-6, with D possibly matching TRBD1 (6 bases). The germline gives CDR1 LNHDA, CDR2 SQIVND (reference sequence). V shed 5 bases and J shed 10 bases, with 15 bases lying between them. CDR3 size: 14 residues. The CDR3 nucleotides read TGTGCCAGTAGTTCGGCAGGGGTTGAATCACCCCTCCACTTT. It specifies CASSSAGVESPLHF.

The rearrangement links TRBV15 to TRBJ2-7; TRBD1 matches at 7 bases. Germline values: CDR1 LNHNV, CDR2 YYDKDF (reference sequence). Losses at the gene ends were 6 bases for V and 8 bases for J; bases not matched to a gene: 13. This CDR3 region has 14 residues. CDR3 in DNA: TGTGCCACCAGACCATACAGGGGCCCTAGTCAGCAGTACTTC. It translates to CATRPYRGPSQQYF.

The genes are TRBV29-1 and TRBJ1-1; 9 nucleotides line up with TRBD1. Germline V CDR1 and CDR2: SQVTM, ANQGSEA. The CDR3 extends over 11 amino acids. The V and J ends lost 7 bases and 4 bases, in that order; junction bases with no gene match: 1. The CDR3 protein is CSAQGATEAFF. CDR3 nucleotides: TGCAGCGCACAGGGGGCCACTGAAGCTTTCTTT.

This clone was detected only once. The V gene is TRBV19, the J gene TRBJ1-1, with D unclear. The V end was cut by 2 bases, the J end by 0 bases, with 4 bases between. Germline V lookup: CDR1 LNHDA, CDR2 SQIVND (reference sequence). This CDR3 contains 13 residues. CDR3 nucleotides: TGTGCCAGTAGTATACGGGTGAACACTGAAGCTTTCTTT. Translation: CASSIRVNTEAFF. Drawing the rest from reference TRBV19 and TRBJ1-1, the complete variable domain is DGGITQSPKYLFRKEGQNVTLSCEQNLNHDAMYWYRQDPGQGLRLIYYSQIVNDFQKGDIAEGYSVSREKKESFPLTVTSAQKNPTAFYLCASSIRVNTEAFFGQGTRLTVV.

The J gene is TRBJ1-2, the V gene TRBV27; TRBD1 might be the D (5 bases). V lost 6 bases, J lost 8 bases, and 22 bases lay in between. There are 15 residues in the CDR3. Germline V gives CDR1 MNHEY, CDR2 SMNVEV (reference sequence). CDR3 residues: CASSTQWVAGGGYTF. The CDR3 DNA sequence: TGTGCCAGCAGCACCCAATGGGTGGCCGGGGGGGGCTACACCTTC.

The rearrangement links TRBV5-6 to TRBJ1-2; 7 nucleotides align to TRBD1. V was clipped by 3 bases and J by 0 bases; unmatched bases: 2. Germline CDR1 SGHDT, CDR2 YYEEEE. The CDR3 has 14 residues. The CDR3 nucleotides read TGTGCCAGCAGCTGGGGACAGACTAACTATGGCTACACCTTC. This translates into CASSWGQTNYGYTF. Complete variable domain (other parts from reference TRBV5-6 and TRBJ1-2): DAGVTQSPTHLIKTRGQQVTLRCSPKSGHDTVSWYQQALGQGPQFIFQYYEEEERQRGNFPDRFSGHQFPNYSSELNVNALLLGDSALYLCASSWGQTNYGYTFGSGTRLTVV.

This chain joins TRBV28 and TRBJ2-2; 10 bases fit TRBD2. The CDR3 runs to 20 residues. With V trimmed by 5 bases and J by 4 bases, 19 bases remained unmatched. CDR1 is MDHEN and CDR2 is SYDVKM in the germline V gene. The CDR3: CASSRIHKAGGPRCTGELFF. The CDR3 nucleotides are TGTGCCAGCAGTCGGATACACAAAGCGGGAGGGCCTCGTTGCACCGGGGAGCTGTTTTTT.

This CDR3 reads CASSLRKPGELFF. CDR3 in DNA: TGTGCCAGCAGCTTAAGAAAGCCCGGGGAGCTGTTTTTT. This chain connects TRBV13 to TRBJ2-2, with D unresolved. CDR3 length: 13 residues. With 2 bases removed from V and 6 bases from J, the gap between germline ends came to 7 bases. Per the germline V gene, CDR1 is PRHDT and CDR2 is FYEKMQ (reference sequence).

This clone was detected only a few times. This chain joins TRBV4-1 and TRBJ1-3; tentatively, D is TRBD1 (6 bases). The CDR3 consists of 15 residues. V was shortened by 2 bases and J by 2 bases, with 10 bases between the two germline ends. Germline CDR1 is MGHRA and CDR2 is YSYEKL. CDR3 in amino acids: CASSQNRVPGNTIYF. The CDR3, as DNA: TGCGCCAGCAGCCAAAACAGGGTGCCTGGAAACACCATATATTTT.

This clone showed up just a few times. The chain recombines TRBV12-5 with TRBJ2-7; 8 nucleotides match TRBD1. This CDR3 has 13 amino acids. Germline CDR1 LGHNT, CDR2 FRNRAP. The V gene end was trimmed by 6 bases and the J gene end by 2 bases; junction bases not matched to a gene: 3. The CDR3 nucleotides read TGTGCTAGTGGAGGACAGGGAACCTACGAGCAGTACTTC. Encoded protein: CASGGQGTYEQYF.

This sequence joins TRBV3-1 (or the pseudogene TRBV3-2) and TRBJ2-1; a weak D match, TRBD1 (6 bases). The CDR3 totals 14 residues. Germline V gene sequence: CDR1 LGHDT, CDR2 YNNKEL (reference sequence). The V end lost 4 bases, the J end lost 4 bases, and 11 bases lay between the germline ends. Written as DNA, the CDR3 is TGTGCCAGCAGCCGGGACACCCTTTACAATGAGCAGTTCTTC. Residues: CASSRDTLYNEQFF.

The chain recombines TRBV19 with TRBJ1-2; 9 bases fit TRBD1. Germline CDR1 LNHDA, CDR2 SQIVND (reference sequence). V shed 6 bases and J 7 bases; nucleotides not matched to a gene: 6. The length of the CDR3 is 13 residues. The CDR3 DNA is TGTGCCAGTAGCCTGGACAGGGGATCTGGCTACACCTTC. As protein: CASSLDRGSGYTF. The whole variable domain, filled in from reference TRBV19 and TRBJ1-2, reads DGGITQSPKYLFRKEGQNVTLSCEQNLNHDAMYWYRQDPGQGLRLIYYSQIVNDFQKGDIAEGYSVSREKKESFPLTVTSAQKNPTAFYLCASSLDRGSGYTFGSGTRLTVV.

Concerning this clone: Germline and junction disagree at one end, which may indicate a read error. The J gene is TRBJ2-5, the V gene TRBV7-7; the match to TRBD2 covers 14 bases. The CDR3 runs 15 residues. Germline CDR1 reads SSHAT; CDR2 reads FNYEAQ (reference sequence). This CDR3 is CASSSGLAGGETQYF. The CDR3 nucleotides are TGTGCTAGCAGCTCAGGACTAGCGGGAGGAGAGACCCAGTACTTC.

Only a few counts were recorded for this clone. The identical CDR3 is also encoded by other nucleotide sequences in the sample. The chain recombines TRBV11-2 with TRBJ2-7, with 7 bases matching TRBD2. CDR1 is SGHAT, CDR2 FQNNGV, per germline. The CDR3 has 13 residues. The ends lost 1 base at V and 6 bases at J; junction bases unmatched: 3. CDR3 nucleotides: TGTGCCAGCAGCTTAGCGGGGGGTGGCGAGCAGTACTTC. This gives the protein CASSLAGGGEQYF.

The rearrangement links TRBV2 to TRBJ2-2; possible D gene TRBD1, 5 bases. The CDR3 extends over 15 amino acids. The germline V gene has CDR1 SNHLY and CDR2 FYNNEI. Trimming removed 3 bases at V and 3 bases at J, with 11 bases between. CDR3 amino acids: CASSDQGWDTGELFF. DNA for the CDR3: TGTGCCAGCAGTGATCAGGGATGGGACACCGGGGAGCTGTTTTTT. The full variable domain, in which reference TRBV2 and TRBJ2-2 provide the parts outside the CDR3, is EPEVTQTPSHQVTQMGQEVILRCVPISNHLYFYWYRQILGQKVEFLVSFYNNEISEKSEIFDDQFSVERPDGSNFTLKIRSTKLEDSAMYFCASSDQGWDTGELFFGEGSRLTVL.